This T cell receptor (beta chain) emerged from a study of T cell clonotyping in hematopoietic cell transplantation. The CDR3 covers 15 residues. The ends were cut back, 5 bases at V and 0 bases at J, with 11 bases in the middle. Germline CDR1 is SGHTA and CDR2 is FQGNSA. Overall study results and limits: Pathologically expanded recipient clonotypes increased progressively from day 30 to day 180 as diversity fell. Broader posttransplant TCR repertoire diversity was predicted by graft donor and pretransplant recipient Inverse Simpson Index values.

Points on this clone: Its antigen is unknown.

Only in-frame clones appear in the TCRdb table, and some are missing; sequencing was by immunoSEQ multiplex PCR. The sample lists roughly 13,000 clones; 80% to 95% were seen once. The receptor was derived from a female patient aged 50 to 65 who had an allogeneic stem cell transplant from an unrelated donor, so the T cells may come from the graft donor. Some clones in this sample may be carry-over from other donors' samples. This chain uses TRBV7-2 with TRBJ2-1; unclear D gene. The sample in question was PBMCs, obtained 100 days after allogeneic stem cell transplant. DNA of the CDR3: TGTGCCAGCAGCCTCATGTGGAGCTCCTACAATGAGCAGTTCTTC. It yields the protein CASSLMWSSYNEQFF.